This T cell receptor (beta chain) was documented in a study of cytomegalovirus exposure and HLA in healthy donors. V gave up 5 bases and J gave up 1 base, with 11 bases separating them. Germline-derived CDR1 and CDR2 are LNHDA and SQIVND (reference sequence). The CDR3 contains 14 residues. This clone was observed a few times. This PCR relied on a set of 60 Vbeta primers and 13 Jbeta primers. Profiled with immunoSEQ multiplex PCR; TCRdb holds only in-frame clones, not every one. The sample records roughly 100,000 clones, around 69% being singletons. The chain combines TRBV19 with TRBJ1-1, with D hard to call. The sample comprised PBMCs. The receptor was derived from a woman aged 60 to 75 in good health and CMV-seropositive. The chain's CDR3 is CASSPRRSNTEAFF. For the CDR3, the DNA is TGTGCCAGTAGTCCTCGGAGATCGAACACTGAAGCTTTCTTT.